This note documents a single T cell receptor (beta chain) sequence. As yet, its antigen is unknown. A single record per CDR3 protein comes from TCRdb applying MiXCR to the RT-PCR reads. The data hold hundreds of thousands of distinct CDR3 sequences, with less than 10% observed a single time. The sample comes from a study of response to subunit inactivated influenza vaccine. Study results and limitations: With each seasonal influenza vaccination, the authors suggested, few new T cells are recruited.

V lost 1 base and J lost 8, with 12 bases in between. In germline, CDR1 is MNHNS, CDR2 SASEGT. CDR3 length: 15 residues. The receptor was isolated from a man in his fifties or sixties who received an inactivated influenza vaccine. The V and J genes are TRBV6-1 and TRBJ1-6; no reliable D call. Sequencing used PBMCs from blood, obtained less than 30 months after vaccination. The CDR3 loop reads CASSEVPGGDSPLHF. The CDR3, as DNA: TGTGCCAGCAGTGAAGTCCCGGGTGGCGATTCACCCCTCCACTTT.